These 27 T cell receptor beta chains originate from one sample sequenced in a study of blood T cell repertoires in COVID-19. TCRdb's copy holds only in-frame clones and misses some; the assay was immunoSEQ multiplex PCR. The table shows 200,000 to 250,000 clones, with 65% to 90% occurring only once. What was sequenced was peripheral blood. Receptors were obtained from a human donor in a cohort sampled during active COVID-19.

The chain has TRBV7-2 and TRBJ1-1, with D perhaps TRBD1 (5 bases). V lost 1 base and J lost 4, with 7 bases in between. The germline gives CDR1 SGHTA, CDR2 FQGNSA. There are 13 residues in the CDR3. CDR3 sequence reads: CASSLDQGTEAFF. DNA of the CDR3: TGTGCCAGCAGCTTAGATCAGGGCACTGAAGCTTTCTTT.

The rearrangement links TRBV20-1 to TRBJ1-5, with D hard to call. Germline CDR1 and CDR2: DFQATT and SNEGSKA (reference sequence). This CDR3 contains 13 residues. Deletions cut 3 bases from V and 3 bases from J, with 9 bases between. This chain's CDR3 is CSASHSSNQPQHF. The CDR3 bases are TGCAGTGCTAGTCACAGTTCCAATCAGCCCCAGCATTTT.

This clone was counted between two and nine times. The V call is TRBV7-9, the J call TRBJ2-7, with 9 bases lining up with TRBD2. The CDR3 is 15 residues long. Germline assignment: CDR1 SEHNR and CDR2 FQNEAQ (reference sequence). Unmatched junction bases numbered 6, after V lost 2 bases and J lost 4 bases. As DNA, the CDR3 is TGTGCCAGCAGCTTATTTAGCGGGAGAAGTTACGAGCAGTACTTC. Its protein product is CASSLFSGRSYEQYF. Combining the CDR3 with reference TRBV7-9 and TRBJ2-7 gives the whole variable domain DTGVSQNPRHKITKRGQNVTFRCDPISEHNRLYWYRQTLGQGPEFLTYFQNEAQLEKSRLLSDRFSAERPKGSFSTLEIQRTEQGDSAMYLCASSLFSGRSYEQYFGPGTRLTVT.

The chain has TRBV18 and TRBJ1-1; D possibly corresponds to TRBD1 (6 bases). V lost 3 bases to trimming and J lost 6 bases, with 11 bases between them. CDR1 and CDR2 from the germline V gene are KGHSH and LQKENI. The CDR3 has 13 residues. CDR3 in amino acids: CASSPQQGAEAFF. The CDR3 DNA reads TGTGCCAGCTCACCGCAACAGGGTGCTGAAGCTTTCTTT.

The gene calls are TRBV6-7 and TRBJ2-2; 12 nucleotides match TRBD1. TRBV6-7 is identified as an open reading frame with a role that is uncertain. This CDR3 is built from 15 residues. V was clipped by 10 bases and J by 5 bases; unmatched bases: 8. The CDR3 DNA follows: TGTGCCAACTCTCCGGGACAGGGGGCAACCGGGGAGCTGTTTTTT. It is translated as CANSPGQGATGELFF.

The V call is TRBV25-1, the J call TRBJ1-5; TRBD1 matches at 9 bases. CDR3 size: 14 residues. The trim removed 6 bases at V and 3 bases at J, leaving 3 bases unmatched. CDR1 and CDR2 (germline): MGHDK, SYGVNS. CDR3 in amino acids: CASRGQGINQPQHF. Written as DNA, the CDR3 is TGTGCCAGCAGGGGACAGGGCATCAATCAGCCCCAGCATTTT.

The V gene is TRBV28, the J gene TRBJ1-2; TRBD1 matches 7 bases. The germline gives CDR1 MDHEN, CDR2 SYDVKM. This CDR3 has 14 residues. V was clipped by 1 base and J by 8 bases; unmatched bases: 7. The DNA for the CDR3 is TGTGCCAGCAGTTTATTCCCCAGGGGGGTCGGCTACACCTTC. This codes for CASSLFPRGVGYTF.

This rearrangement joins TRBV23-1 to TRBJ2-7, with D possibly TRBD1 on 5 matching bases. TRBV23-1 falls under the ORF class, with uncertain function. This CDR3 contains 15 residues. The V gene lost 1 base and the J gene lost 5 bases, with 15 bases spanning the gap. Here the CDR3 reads CASSQLTVPVNEQYF. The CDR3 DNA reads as TGCGCCAGCAGTCAATTGACAGTCCCGGTGAACGAGCAGTACTTC.

The CDR3 coding sequence is TGTGCCATCAGTGAGTGGGGGGATCCGCCCGAGTACTTC. This codes for CAISEWGDPPEYF. The rearrangement joins TRBV10-3 to TRBJ2-7; D is perhaps TRBD2 (6 bases). V was shortened by 1 base and J by 11 bases, with 15 bases between the two germline ends. The germline V gene encodes CDR1 ENHRY and CDR2 SYGVKD. This CDR3 has 13 residues.

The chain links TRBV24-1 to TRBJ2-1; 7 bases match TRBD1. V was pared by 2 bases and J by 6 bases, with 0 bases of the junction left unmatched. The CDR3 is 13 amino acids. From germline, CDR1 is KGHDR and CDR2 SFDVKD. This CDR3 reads CATSDWTGNEQFF. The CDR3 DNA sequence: TGTGCCACCAGTGATTGGACAGGCAATGAGCAGTTCTTC.

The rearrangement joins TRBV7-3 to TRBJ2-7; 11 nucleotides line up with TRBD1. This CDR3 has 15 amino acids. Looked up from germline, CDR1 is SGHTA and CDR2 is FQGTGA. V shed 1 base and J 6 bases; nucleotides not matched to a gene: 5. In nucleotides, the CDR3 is TGTGCCAGCAGCTTAAGAGGACAGGGGGCGACCGAGCAGTACTTC. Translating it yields CASSLRGQGATEQYF.

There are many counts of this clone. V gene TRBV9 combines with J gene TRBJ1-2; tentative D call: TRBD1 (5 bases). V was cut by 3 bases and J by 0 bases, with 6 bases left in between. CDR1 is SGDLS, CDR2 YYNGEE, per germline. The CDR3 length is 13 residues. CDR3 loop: CASSAGANYGYTF. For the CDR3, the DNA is TGTGCCAGCAGCGCGGGGGCTAACTATGGCTACACCTTC.

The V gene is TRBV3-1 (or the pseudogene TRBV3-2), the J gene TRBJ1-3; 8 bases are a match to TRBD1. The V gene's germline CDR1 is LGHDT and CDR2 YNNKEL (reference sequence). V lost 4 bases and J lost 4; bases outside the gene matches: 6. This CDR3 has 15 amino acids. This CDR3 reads CASSLRTGRGNTIYF. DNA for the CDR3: TGTGCCAGCAGCCTGCGGACAGGGCGAGGAAACACCATATATTTT.

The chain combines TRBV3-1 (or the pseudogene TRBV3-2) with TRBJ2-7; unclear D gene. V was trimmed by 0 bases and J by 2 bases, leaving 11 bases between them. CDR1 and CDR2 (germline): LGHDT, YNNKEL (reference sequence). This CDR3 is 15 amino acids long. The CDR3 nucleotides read TGTGCCAGCAGCCAAGACTGGTCTAGGACCTACGAGCAGTACTTC. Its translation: CASSQDWSRTYEQYF.

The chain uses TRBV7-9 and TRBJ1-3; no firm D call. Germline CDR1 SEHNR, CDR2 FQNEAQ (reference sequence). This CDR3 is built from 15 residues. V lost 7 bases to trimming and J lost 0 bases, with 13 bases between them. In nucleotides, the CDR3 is TGTGCCAGCACCACCACGAGTAGCTCTGGAAACACCATATATTTT. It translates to CASTTTSSSGNTIYF.

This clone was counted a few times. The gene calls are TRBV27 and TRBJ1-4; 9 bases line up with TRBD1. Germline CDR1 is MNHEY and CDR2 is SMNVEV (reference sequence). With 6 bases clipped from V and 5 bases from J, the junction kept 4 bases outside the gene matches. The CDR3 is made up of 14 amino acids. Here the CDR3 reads CASSAGQGNEKLFF. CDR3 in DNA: TGTGCCAGCAGCGCAGGACAGGGGAATGAAAAACTGTTTTTT. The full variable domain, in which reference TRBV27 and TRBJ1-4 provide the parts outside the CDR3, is EAQVTQNPRYLITVTGKKLTVTCSQNMNHEYMSWYRQDPGLGLRQIYYSMNVEVTDKGDVPEGYKVSRKEKRNFPLILESPSPNQTSLYFCASSAGQGNEKLFFGSGTQLSVL.

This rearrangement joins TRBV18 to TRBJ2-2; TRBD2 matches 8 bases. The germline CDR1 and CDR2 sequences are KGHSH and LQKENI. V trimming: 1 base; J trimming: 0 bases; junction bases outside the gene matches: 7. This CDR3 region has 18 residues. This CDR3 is CASSPRTSRGANTGELFF. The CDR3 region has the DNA TGTGCCAGCTCACCACGGACTAGCCGAGGGGCGAACACCGGGGAGCTGTTTTTT.

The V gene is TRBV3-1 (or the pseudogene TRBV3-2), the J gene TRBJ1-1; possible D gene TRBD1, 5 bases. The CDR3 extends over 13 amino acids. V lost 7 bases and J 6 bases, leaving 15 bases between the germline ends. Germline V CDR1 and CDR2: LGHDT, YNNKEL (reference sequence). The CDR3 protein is CASTGWGVAEAFF. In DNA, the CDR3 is TGTGCCAGCACCGGGTGGGGGGTCGCTGAAGCTTTCTTT.

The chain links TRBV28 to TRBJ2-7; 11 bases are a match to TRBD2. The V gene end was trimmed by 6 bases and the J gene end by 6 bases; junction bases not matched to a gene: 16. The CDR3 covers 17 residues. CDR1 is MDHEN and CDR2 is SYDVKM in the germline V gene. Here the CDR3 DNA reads TGTGCCAGCAGCCCCCTCACTAGCGGGAGAAGTATACGCGAGCAGTACTTC. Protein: CASSPLTSGRSIREQYF.

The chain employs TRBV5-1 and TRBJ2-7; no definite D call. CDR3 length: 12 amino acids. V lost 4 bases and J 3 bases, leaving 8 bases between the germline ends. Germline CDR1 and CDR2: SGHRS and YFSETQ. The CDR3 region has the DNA TGCGCCAGCAGCCCGGTGAACTACGAGCAGTACTTC. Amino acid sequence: CASSPVNYEQYF.

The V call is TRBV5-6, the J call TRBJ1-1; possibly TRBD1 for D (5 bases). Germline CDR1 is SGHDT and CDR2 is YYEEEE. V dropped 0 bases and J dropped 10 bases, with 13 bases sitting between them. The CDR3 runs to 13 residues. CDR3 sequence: CASSLEGQVGAFF. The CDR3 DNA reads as TGTGCCAGCAGCTTGGAGGGGCAGGTCGGAGCTTTCTTT. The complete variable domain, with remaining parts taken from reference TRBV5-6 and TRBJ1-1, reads DAGVTQSPTHLIKTRGQQVTLRCSPKSGHDTVSWYQQALGQGPQFIFQYYEEEERQRGNFPDRFSGHQFPNYSSELNVNALLLGDSALYLCASSLEGQVGAFFGQGTRLTVV.

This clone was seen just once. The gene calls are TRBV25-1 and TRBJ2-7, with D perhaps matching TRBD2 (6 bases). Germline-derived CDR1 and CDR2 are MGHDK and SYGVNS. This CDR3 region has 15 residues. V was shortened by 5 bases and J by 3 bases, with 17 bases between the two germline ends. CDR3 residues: CASSLSGTQSYEQYF. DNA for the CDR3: TGTGCCAGCAGTTTATCCGGGACTCAAAGCTACGAGCAGTACTTC.

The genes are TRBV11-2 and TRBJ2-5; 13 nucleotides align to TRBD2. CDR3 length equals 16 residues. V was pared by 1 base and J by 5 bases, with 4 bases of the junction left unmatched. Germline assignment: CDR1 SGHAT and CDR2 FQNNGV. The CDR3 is CASSLGGLAGAETQYF. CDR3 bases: TGTGCCAGCAGCTTAGGTGGACTAGCGGGAGCGGAGACCCAGTACTTC.

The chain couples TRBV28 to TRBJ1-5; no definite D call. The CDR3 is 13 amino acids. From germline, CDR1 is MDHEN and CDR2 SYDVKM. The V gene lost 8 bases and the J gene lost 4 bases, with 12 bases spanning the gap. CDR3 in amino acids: CASGLRLNQPQHF. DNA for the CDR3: TGTGCCAGCGGCCTCAGGCTTAATCAGCCCCAGCATTTT.

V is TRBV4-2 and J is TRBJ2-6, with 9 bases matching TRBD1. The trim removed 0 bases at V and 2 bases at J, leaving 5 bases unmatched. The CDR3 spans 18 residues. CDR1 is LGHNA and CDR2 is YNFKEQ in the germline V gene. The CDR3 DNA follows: TGTGCCAGCAGCCAAGACGGGACAGGGAGCCCTGGGGCCAACGTCCTGACTTTC. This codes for CASSQDGTGSPGANVLTF.

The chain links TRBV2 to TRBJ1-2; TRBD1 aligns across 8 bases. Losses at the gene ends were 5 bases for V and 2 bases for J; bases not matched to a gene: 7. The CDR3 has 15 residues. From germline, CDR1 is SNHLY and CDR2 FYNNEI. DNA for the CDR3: TGTGCCAGCAGTATAACTGACAGGGGCAACTATGGCTACACCTTC. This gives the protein CASSITDRGNYGYTF.

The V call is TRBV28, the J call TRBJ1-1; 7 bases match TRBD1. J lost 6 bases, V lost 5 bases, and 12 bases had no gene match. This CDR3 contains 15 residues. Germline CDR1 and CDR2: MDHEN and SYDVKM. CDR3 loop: CASSPWTGLRAEAFF. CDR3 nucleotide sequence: TGTGCCAGCAGTCCCTGGACAGGTCTTCGGGCTGAAGCTTTCTTT.